This T cell receptor beta chain was captured by sequencing in a study of blood T cells in healthy people across ages. Then a second PCR, running about 7 to 11 cycles, was carried out with a sample-barcoded 5' primer and a J-beta primer mix. TCRdb itself ran the 5' RACE reads through MiXCR, one entry per CDR3 protein. The sample yields about 1.1 million distinct CDR3 sequences, less than 45% seen once. This CDR3 is built from 13 residues. V was pared by 3 bases and J by 6 bases, with 12 bases between. Germline V gene lookup returns CDR1 SGHDT and CDR2 YYEEEE. The sequencing sample was made of blood. The rearrangement links TRBV5-6 to TRBJ1-1; tentative D call: TRBD1 (6 bases). The TCR sequence derives from a young man in good health. The CDR3 here is CASSYGTPSEAFF. The DNA for the CDR3 is TGTGCCAGCAGCTACGGGACACCCTCTGAAGCTTTCTTT. The variable domain in full, completed from reference TRBV5-6 and TRBJ1-1, reads DAGVTQSPTHLIKTRGQQVTLRCSPKSGHDTVSWYQQALGQGPQFIFQYYEEEERQRGNFPDRFSGHQFPNYSSELNVNALLLGDSALYLCASSYGTPSEAFFGQGTRLTVV.